The rows below give T cell receptor beta chains drawn from one sample of a study of blood T cells in healthy people across ages. One entry per CDR3 protein, called by TCRdb with MiXCR from the 5' RACE reads. Of 650,000 to 700,000 distinct CDR3 sequences in the sample, roughly 32% were seen once. Sequences were obtained from blood. All receptors derive from a woman older than 75 in good health. The CDR3 runs from the conserved cysteine through the conserved F or W. Fields, in order: V gene, clone size, D gene, J gene, CDR3 protein, CDR3 DNA. The D gene is left open where the match is weak. Clone size is shown for a subset of rows, as once, few, many or a class of expanded clone.

>TRBV6-1|few|NA|TRBJ2-5
CASSESGHVPQYF
TGTGCCAGCAGTGAATCGGGACATGTTCCCCAGTACTTC
>TRBV15|few|NA|TRBJ1-2
CATSRDLGNYGYTF
TGTGCCACCAGCAGAGATCTGGGGAACTATGGCTACACCTTC
>TRBV7-9|NA|NA|TRBJ2-5
CASSLMGEGQETQYF
TGTGCCAGCAGCTTAATGGGAGAGGGGCAAGAGACCCAGTACTTC
>TRBV6-5|NA|NA|TRBJ2-1
CASSYGIDSSYNEQFF
TGTGCCAGCAGTTACGGGATCGATAGCTCCTACAATGAGCAGTTCTTC
>TRBV7-8|many|NA|TRBJ2-1
CASSLRTSNEQFF
TGTGCCAGCAGCTTACGCACTAGCAATGAGCAGTTCTTC
>TRBV11-2|NA|TRBD2|TRBJ2-1
CASSRSGRPIDEQFF
TGTGCCAGCAGCCGCAGCGGGAGACCTATCGATGAGCAGTTCTTC
>TRBV29-1|many|TRBD1|TRBJ1-2
CSAEGQPVGGYTF
TGCAGCGCCGAGGGACAGCCAGTGGGGGGCTACACCTTC
>TRBV5-5|NA|NA|TRBJ1-5
CASSLGREGQPQHF
TGTGCCAGCAGCTTGGGGAGGGAGGGGCAGCCCCAGCATTTT
>TRBV24-1|many|TRBD2|TRBJ2-1
CATSDRSGGALHEQFF
TGTGCCACCAGTGACCGTAGCGGGGGGGCTCTGCATGAGCAGTTCTTC
>TRBV13|NA|NA|TRBJ2-1
CASSVGHSDVYNGQFF
TGTGCCAGCAGCGTAGGACACTCTGACGTCTACAATGGGCAGTTCTTC
>TRBV12-3/TRBV12-4|many|NA|TRBJ2-1
CASSSSRVVAYNEQFF
TGTGCCAGCAGTAGCAGCAGAGTAGTGGCGTACAATGAGCAGTTCTTC
>TRBV14|many|TRBD1|TRBJ1-6
CASSQGQRNSPLHF
TGTGCCAGCAGCCAGGGACAGCGGAATTCACCCCTCCACTTT
>TRBV7-7|many|NA|TRBJ2-6
CASSPGRSSGANVLTF
TGTGCCAGCAGCCCCGGACGGAGCTCTGGGGCCAACGTCCTGACTTTC
>TRBV6-1|many|NA|TRBJ1-2
CASSEMSTLSNYGYTF
TGTGCCAGCAGTGAAATGTCCACACTTTCTAACTATGGCTACACCTTC
>TRBV12-3/TRBV12-4|many|NA|TRBJ1-2
CAIKLYPYSGDGYTF
TGTGCCATCAAACTTTACCCCTATTCAGGGGATGGCTACACCTTC
>TRBV20-1|NA|TRBD1|TRBJ2-2
CSARDWRQGSGTGELFF
TGCAGTGCTAGAGATTGGAGACAGGGGTCGGGCACCGGGGAGCTGTTTTTT
>TRBV28|NA|NA|TRBJ1-6
CASSFIYNSPLHF
TGTGCCAGCAGTTTCATTTATAATTCACCCCTCCACTTT
>TRBV11-2|many|NA|TRBJ2-7
CASSLGGTYYEQYF
TGTGCCAGCAGCTTAGGAGGGACCTACTACGAGCAGTACTTC
>TRBV20-1|many|NA|TRBJ2-1
CSASWGARNEQFF
TGCAGTGCTAGTTGGGGGGCTCGTAATGAGCAGTTCTTC
>TRBV4-1|NA|NA|TRBJ2-5
CASSQDLSGSGNKETQYF
TGCGCCAGCAGCCAAGATTTGAGCGGGTCAGGGAATAAAGAGACCCAGTACTTC
>TRBV5-6|NA|TRBD1|TRBJ2-6
CASQGTGFNSGANVLTF
TGTGCCAGCCAGGGGACAGGGTTTAACTCGGGGGCCAACGTCCTGACTTTC
>TRBV7-6|once|NA|TRBJ2-7
CASSLAINGIGRNEQYF
TGTGCCAGCAGCTTAGCGATCAACGGGATCGGTCGCAACGAGCAGTACTTC
>TRBV6-6|few|NA|TRBJ1-5
CASTEGYQPQHF
TGTGCCAGCACCGAGGGGTATCAGCCCCAGCATTTT
>TRBV25-1|NA|NA|TRBJ1-2
CVSSEIYYGYTF
TGTGTCAGCAGTGAAATCTACTATGGCTACACCTTC
>TRBV5-1|many|TRBD2|TRBJ2-1
CASSPGLAGGRYNEQFF
TGCGCCAGCAGCCCGGGACTAGCGGGGGGCCGTTACAATGAGCAGTTCTTC
>TRBV7-8|once|NA|TRBJ2-6
CASSLVARPRLSGANVLTF
TGTGCCAGCAGCTTAGTCGCCAGACCGAGACTCTCTGGGGCCAACGTCCTGACTTTC
>TRBV7-2|NA|NA|TRBJ1-1
CASSLGLGSTEAFF
TGTGCCAGCAGCTTAGGATTGGGGAGCACTGAAGCTTTCTTT
>TRBV9|few|NA|TRBJ2-3
CASSVGQGTDTQYF
TGTGCCAGCAGCGTAGGACAGGGCACAGATACGCAGTATTTT
>TRBV5-1|many|NA|TRBJ1-2
CASSLALRRDDGYTF
TGCGCCAGCAGCTTGGCCTTAAGGAGGGATGATGGCTACACCTTC
>TRBV6-1|many|NA|TRBJ2-3
CASSLLGLGTDTQYF
TGTGCCAGCAGTCTCCTCGGACTGGGCACAGATACGCAGTATTTT
>TRBV9|few|TRBD1|TRBJ1-4
CASSPGGGVGNEKLFF
TGTGCCAGCAGCCCAGGGGGGGGAGTGGGGAATGAAAAACTGTTTTTT
>TRBV4-2|many|NA|TRBJ2-2
CASSQVGQGTGELFF
TGTGCCAGCAGCCAAGTAGGGCAGGGGACCGGGGAGCTGTTTTTT
>TRBV27|NA|TRBD1|TRBJ2-7
CASSLWTGQAYEQYF
TGTGCCAGCAGTTTATGGACAGGGCAAGCCTACGAGCAGTACTTC
>TRBV30|NA|TRBD1|TRBJ1-2
CAWGGTGGGYTF
TGTGCCTGGGGGGGGACAGGGGGCGGCTACACCTTC
>TRBV6-1|NA|NA|TRBJ2-4
CASSGGSLAKNIQYF
TGTGCCAGCAGTGGAGGCTCCCTAGCCAAAAACATTCAGTACTTC
>TRBV6-6|NA|NA|TRBJ1-5
CASGPGLSNQPQHF
TGTGCCAGCGGGCCCGGACTGAGCAATCAGCCCCAGCATTTT
>TRBV5-4|many|NA|TRBJ2-3
CASSLVGGSTDTQYF
TGTGCCAGCAGCTTGGTTGGCGGGAGCACAGATACGCAGTATTTT
>TRBV20-1|NA|NA|TRBJ1-2
CSAHGPSPGNTF
TGCAGTGCCCACGGGCCCTCTCCCGGCAACACCTTC
>TRBV7-9|many|NA|TRBJ2-5
CASSLAGAGAETQYF
TGTGCCAGCAGCTTAGCGGGGGCCGGGGCGGAGACCCAGTACTTC
>TRBV5-1|NA|NA|TRBJ2-2
CASSFSQPNTGELFF
TGCGCCAGCAGCTTTTCTCAGCCCAACACCGGGGAGCTGTTTTTT
>TRBV10-3|many|NA|TRBJ2-6
CAITAQGANVLTF
TGTGCCATCACGGCTCAGGGGGCCAACGTCCTGACTTTC
>TRBV20-1|many|NA|TRBJ1-2
CSARDRSSGVPGYTF
TGCAGTGCTAGAGATAGATCGTCAGGGGTGCCTGGCTACACCTTC
>TRBV5-1|many|NA|TRBJ2-3
CASSLVASRDTQYF
TGCGCCAGCAGCTTGGTGGCTAGCCGCGATACGCAGTATTTT
>TRBV5-1|many|NA|TRBJ2-1
CASSLVGGAYNEQFF
TGCGCCAGCAGCTTGGTTGGGGGGGCGTACAATGAGCAGTTCTTC
>TRBV12-3/TRBV12-4|NA|TRBD2|TRBJ2-3
CAGSQQGGGSTDTQYF
TGTGCCGGCAGCCAGCAGGGCGGGGGGAGCACAGATACGCAGTATTTT
>TRBV27|NA|TRBD2|TRBJ2-1
CASSWGEGPRLGNEQFF
TGTGCCAGCAGTTGGGGGGAGGGCCCTCGCTTGGGGAATGAGCAGTTCTTC